This T cell receptor beta chain came from a study of technical replicates of blood from a few donors. Data came from immunoSEQ multiplex PCR; TCRdb stores just in-frame clones and leaves some out. The table has just over 95,000 clones, roughly 94% seen once. V trimming: 9 bases; J trimming: 5 bases; junction bases outside the gene matches: 14. CDR1 LNHDA and CDR2 SQIVND come from the germline V gene (reference sequence). This CDR3 has 15 residues. This chain connects TRBV19 to TRBJ2-3; 7 nucleotides match TRBD2. This TCR was recovered from a human donor in good health. Source material: T cells isolated from PBMCs. Here the CDR3 DNA reads TGTGCCAGCTCCTTCGGCGGGAGTGCCGTAGATACGCAGTATTTT. Protein: CASSFGGSAVDTQYF.